Each of the 28 T cell receptor beta chains below was sequenced from the same sample in a study of shared clonotypes between healthy human individuals. Some clones are missing from TCRdb's copy, which holds only in-frame ones; the method was immunoSEQ multiplex PCR. The table has under 2.5 million clones, 85% to 95% seen once. Sequenced input: naive CD4+ T cells from PBMCs. As for subset: CD45RA+ positively selected. The receptors here all came from a man aged 18 to 30 in good health. Some clones in this sample may be carry-over from other donors' samples.

The chain combines TRBV25-1 with TRBJ1-2, with 7 bases matching TRBD1. The CDR3 has 14 amino acids. Germline CDR1 is MGHDK and CDR2 is SYGVNS. J lost 2 bases, V lost 4 bases, and 4 bases had no gene match. CDR3 nucleotide sequence: TGTGCCAGCAGTGGACAGGGCCCAAACTATGGCTACACCTTC. Amino acid sequence: CASSGQGPNYGYTF.

The rearrangement joins TRBV14 to TRBJ2-7; D is possibly TRBD1 (6 bases). The V end lost 1 base, the J end lost 2 bases, and 15 bases lay between the germline ends. In germline, CDR1 is SGHDN, CDR2 FVKESK. The CDR3 is 16 amino acids. This CDR3 reads CASSQVSGWGPYEQYF. The CDR3 region has the DNA TGTGCCAGCAGCCAAGTGTCAGGTTGGGGGCCCTACGAGCAGTACTTC.

This chain links TRBV28 with TRBJ1-3; D is unresolved. The CDR3 runs to 12 residues. V lost 5 bases and J lost 5, with 7 bases in between. Germline CDR1 and CDR2: MDHEN and SYDVKM. CDR3 residues: CASSRKRNTIYF. The CDR3 DNA reads TGTGCCAGCAGTCGTAAAAGAAACACCATATATTTT.

A note on this clone: Different DNA sequences within this sample yield the same CDR3. The chain links TRBV20-1 to TRBJ2-5; D ambiguous. CDR1 is DFQATT and CDR2 is SNEGSKA in the germline V gene (reference sequence). The CDR3 extends over 10 amino acids. Trimming took 3 bases from V and 5 from J, leaving 4 bases between them. CDR3 nucleotides: TGCAGTGCTAGTCTGGAGACCCAGTACTTC. The encoded protein is CSASLETQYF.

The J gene is TRBJ2-1, the V gene TRBV6-6; weak D call: TRBD2 (6 bases). The V end lost 6 bases, the J end lost 12 bases, and 15 bases lay between the germline ends. This CDR3 is built from 12 residues. Looked up from germline, CDR1 is MNHNY and CDR2 is SVGAGI (reference sequence). CDR3 bases: TGTGCCAGCAGCGAGGGCCGGGGACTGCAGTTCTTC. Encoded protein: CASSEGRGLQFF.

The J gene is TRBJ1-4, the V gene TRBV2; the D is unclear. Germline assignment: CDR1 SNHLY and CDR2 FYNNEI. The CDR3 runs to 13 residues. Trimming shortened V by 4 bases and J by 8 bases, and 11 bases separated the two germline ends. The CDR3 sequence is CASSVLRQEKLFF. CDR3 DNA sequence: TGTGCCAGCAGTGTTTTGAGGCAAGAAAAACTGTTTTTT.

The chain couples TRBV9 to TRBJ2-1, with 7 bases matching TRBD2. This CDR3 is built from 16 residues. CDR1 and CDR2 from the germline V gene are SGDLS and YYNGEE. The V segment lost 0 bases and the J segment 4 bases; nucleotides outside the gene matches: 7. This CDR3 reads CASSVDMASGYNEQFF. CDR3 nucleotides: TGTGCCAGCAGCGTAGATATGGCTAGCGGATACAATGAGCAGTTCTTC.

This clone was detected a few times. This rearrangement joins TRBV19 to TRBJ1-5; the match to TRBD1 covers 8 bases. From germline, CDR1 is LNHDA and CDR2 SQIVND (reference sequence). V shed 2 bases, J shed 2 bases, and the junction held 8 bases outside the gene matches. This CDR3 has 17 amino acids. CDR3 sequence (DNA): TGTGCCAGTAGTATACTCCAGGGGGCGCCGGGCAATCAGCCCCAGCATTTT. Its protein product is CASSILQGAPGNQPQHF.

The rearrangement links TRBV7-3 to TRBJ2-2; 11 positions match TRBD2. Germline V gene data show CDR1 as SGHTA and CDR2 as FQGTGA. The V segment lost 6 bases and the J segment 5 bases; nucleotides outside the gene matches: 8. The CDR3 consists of 16 residues. Here the CDR3 reads CASRPTSGRVTGELFF. The CDR3 DNA follows: TGTGCCAGCAGGCCCACTAGCGGGAGAGTGACCGGGGAGCTGTTTTTT.

This rearrangement joins TRBV6-1 to TRBJ1-1; 8 bases are a match to TRBD1. The CDR3 is 14 amino acids. Looked up from germline, CDR1 is MNHNS and CDR2 is SASEGT. J was trimmed by 4 bases and V by 6 bases; bases with no gene match: 7. The CDR3 coding sequence is TGTGCCAGCAGGATCCAGGGGGCGGGCACTGAAGCTTTCTTT. It translates to CASRIQGAGTEAFF.

V usage is TRBV7-3 and J usage is TRBJ2-1; D possibly corresponds to TRBD2 (6 bases). The CDR3 runs to 16 residues. Germline assignment: CDR1 SGHTA and CDR2 FQGTGA. Deletions cut 0 bases from V and 7 bases from J, with 16 bases between. CDR3 sequence reads: CASSLTGEVWRNEQFF. CDR3 bases: TGTGCCAGCAGCTTAACGGGGGAGGTTTGGCGGAATGAGCAGTTCTTC.

A single count supports this clone. V is TRBV9 and J is TRBJ1-4; 9 bases are shared with TRBD1. V was pared by 0 bases and J by 0 bases, with 3 bases of the junction left unmatched. Germline CDR1 reads SGDLS; CDR2 reads YYNGEE. The CDR3 extends over 17 amino acids. The CDR3 DNA reads TGTGCCAGCAGCGTAGAGGGACAGGGCGCAACTAATGAAAAACTGTTTTTT. Translation: CASSVEGQGATNEKLFF.

The V and J genes are TRBV29-1 and TRBJ2-2; 7 positions match TRBD1. This CDR3 has 13 residues. The V gene's germline CDR1 is SQVTM and CDR2 ANQGSEA. Losses at the gene ends were 7 bases for V and 5 bases for J; bases not matched to a gene: 7. The CDR3 region is CSAPRQGTGELFF. CDR3 DNA sequence: TGCAGCGCCCCAAGACAGGGTACCGGGGAGCTGTTTTTT.

The chain combines TRBV27 with TRBJ1-2; D not certain. The ends were cut back, 5 bases at V and 8 bases at J, with 12 bases in the middle. Germline values: CDR1 MNHEY, CDR2 SMNVEV (reference sequence). The CDR3 totals 12 residues. The CDR3 DNA sequence: TGTGCCAGCAGTCCGCGTATACGCGGCTACACCTTC. It specifies CASSPRIRGYTF.

The rearrangement uses TRBV19 and TRBJ2-1; 12 nucleotides match TRBD2. The germline V gene has CDR1 LNHDA and CDR2 SQIVND (reference sequence). The V segment lost 4 bases and the J segment 2 bases; nucleotides outside the gene matches: 3. The CDR3 has 16 residues. The CDR3 loop is CASSRASGRAYNEQFF. In nucleotides, the CDR3 is TGTGCCAGTAGTAGAGCTAGCGGGAGGGCCTACAATGAGCAGTTCTTC.

The chain combines TRBV10-2 with TRBJ2-2, with D tentatively TRBD1 (6 bases). Looked up from germline, CDR1 is WSHSY and CDR2 is SAAADI. The V and J ends lost 6 bases and 3 bases respectively, with 14 bases between them. The CDR3 contains 15 residues. CDR3 protein: CASRDRGLDTGELFF. CDR3 sequence (DNA): TGCGCCAGCAGAGATAGGGGGTTAGACACCGGGGAGCTGTTTTTT.

This clone was found once. The chain combines TRBV28 with TRBJ1-4; D ambiguous. Per the germline V gene, CDR1 is MDHEN and CDR2 is SYDVKM. This CDR3 comprises 14 residues. The V and J ends lost 7 bases and 7 bases respectively, with 16 bases between them. The CDR3 loop is CASIKPSNGEKLFF. The CDR3 DNA is TGTGCCAGCATCAAACCCAGTAATGGTGAAAAACTGTTTTTT.

V usage is TRBV6-1 and J usage is TRBJ2-7; unclear D gene. Germline lookup yields CDR1 MNHNS and CDR2 SASEGT. This CDR3 spans 12 amino acids. V dropped 7 bases and J dropped 2 bases, with 9 bases sitting between them. The CDR3 DNA reads TGTGCCAGCACCGGGCGCCCCTACGAGCAGTACTTC. The encoded protein is CASTGRPYEQYF.

Of note for this clone: Other DNA sequences of this sample code for an identical CDR3. The J gene is TRBJ1-2, the V gene TRBV4-3; D is possibly TRBD1 (5 bases). V lost 4 bases to trimming and J lost 5 bases, with 20 bases between them. Germline assignment: CDR1 LGHNA and CDR2 YSLEER. CDR3 length: 16 residues. The CDR3 DNA reads as TGCGCCAGCAGCCTTGGGGACGGGACGGGCCAATATGGCTACACCTTC. Translation gives CASSLGDGTGQYGYTF.

The chain uses TRBV9 and TRBJ1-2; D unclear. The CDR3 extends over 16 amino acids. Trimming stripped 2 bases from V and 2 bases from J, with 16 bases between. Germline V CDR1 and CDR2: SGDLS, YYNGEE. CDR3 amino acids: CASSVISGAGNYGYTF. The CDR3 DNA follows: TGTGCCAGCAGCGTTATCTCAGGTGCGGGGAACTATGGCTACACCTTC.

This chain uses TRBV19 with TRBJ2-5; TRBD1 matches at 11 bases. Germline CDR1 LNHDA, CDR2 SQIVND (reference sequence). V gave up 4 bases and J gave up 5 bases; unmatched junction bases: 3. This CDR3 is built from 14 residues. The CDR3 region has the DNA TGTGCCAGTAGTAAGGACAGGGGGCGGGAGACCCAGTACTTC. Translated: CASSKDRGRETQYF. The full variable domain, its missing parts supplied by reference TRBV19 and TRBJ2-5, is DGGITQSPKYLFRKEGQNVTLSCEQNLNHDAMYWYRQDPGQGLRLIYYSQIVNDFQKGDIAEGYSVSREKKESFPLTVTSAQKNPTAFYLCASSKDRGRETQYFGPGTRLLVL.

The genes are TRBV27 and TRBJ2-3, with D possibly matching TRBD2 (6 bases). The CDR3 totals 17 residues. Germline CDR1 is MNHEY and CDR2 is SMNVEV (reference sequence). Trimming stripped 4 bases from V and 0 bases from J, with 17 bases between. The CDR3: CASSSPLAGSSTDTQYF. CDR3 sequence (DNA): TGTGCCAGCAGTTCCCCCCTCGCGGGGTCTAGCACAGATACGCAGTATTTT.

The chain uses TRBV4-2 and TRBJ2-3, with 12 bases identical to TRBD1. This CDR3 is 17 amino acids long. The germline V gene encodes CDR1 LGHNA and CDR2 YNFKEQ. Trimming at V came to 2 bases and at J to 5 bases, leaving 8 bases not matched to a gene. CDR3 in amino acids: CASSQNPGQGAGDTQYF. The DNA of the CDR3 is TGTGCCAGCAGCCAAAACCCGGGACAGGGGGCGGGAGATACGCAGTATTTT.

V is TRBV7-6 and J is TRBJ2-7, with 8 bases lining up with TRBD2. The V gene's germline CDR1 is SGHVS and CDR2 FNYEAQ. V trimming: 2 bases; J trimming: 3 bases; junction bases outside the gene matches: 6. The CDR3 sequence is 15 residues long. The CDR3 sequence is CASSLPGTRGYEQYF. Here the CDR3 DNA reads TGTGCCAGCAGCTTACCGGGGACTAGGGGCTACGAGCAGTACTTC.

This clone has just one count. V and J are TRBV6-5 and TRBJ1-1; D is unresolved. Germline V CDR1 and CDR2: MNHEY, SVGAGI. The CDR3 has 14 amino acids. V lost 2 bases and J 1 base, leaving 8 bases between the germline ends. DNA for the CDR3: TGTGCCAGCAGTTACCTCCCCGGGAACACTGAAGCTTTCTTT. Protein sequence: CASSYLPGNTEAFF.

The chain couples TRBV2 to TRBJ1-5; a weak D match, TRBD1 (6 bases). Trimming took 7 bases from V and 9 from J, leaving 16 bases between them. Per germline, CDR1 SNHLY and CDR2 FYNNEI. This CDR3 is 13 amino acids long. DNA of the CDR3: TGTGCCAGCAAATCGGGACAAGGAGGGCCCCAGCATTTT. This encodes CASKSGQGGPQHF.

The count of this clone is one. V usage is TRBV7-9 and J usage is TRBJ2-3; a possible D gene is TRBD1 (6 bases). This CDR3 has 15 residues. CDR1 and CDR2 from the germline V gene are SEHNR and FQNEAQ (reference sequence). The V end lost 0 bases, the J end lost 2 bases, and 9 bases lay between the germline ends. The CDR3 is CASSLAQGITDTQYF. The DNA for the CDR3 is TGTGCCAGCAGCTTAGCGCAGGGGATCACAGATACGCAGTATTTT.

The table lists this clone with a count of one. The chain uses TRBV5-4 and TRBJ2-2; 7 bases agree with TRBD2. Germline V gives CDR1 SGHNT, CDR2 YYREEE (reference sequence). V lost 5 bases, J lost 4 bases, and 5 bases stayed unmatched. The CDR3 consists of 14 residues. The CDR3 here is CASSPLAATGELFF. CDR3 nucleotides: TGTGCCAGCAGTCCCCTAGCGGCCACCGGGGAGCTGTTTTTT.